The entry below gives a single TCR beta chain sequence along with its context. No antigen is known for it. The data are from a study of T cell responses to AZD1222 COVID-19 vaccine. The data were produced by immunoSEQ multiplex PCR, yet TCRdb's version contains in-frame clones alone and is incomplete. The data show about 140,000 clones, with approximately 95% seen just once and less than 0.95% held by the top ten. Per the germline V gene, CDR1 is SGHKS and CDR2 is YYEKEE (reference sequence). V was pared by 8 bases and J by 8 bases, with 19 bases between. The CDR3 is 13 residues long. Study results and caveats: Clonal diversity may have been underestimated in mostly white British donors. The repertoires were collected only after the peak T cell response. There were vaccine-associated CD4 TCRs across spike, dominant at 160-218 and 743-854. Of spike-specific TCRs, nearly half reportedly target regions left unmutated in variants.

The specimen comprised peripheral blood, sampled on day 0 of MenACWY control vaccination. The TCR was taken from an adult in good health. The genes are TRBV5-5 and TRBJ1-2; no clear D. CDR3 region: CASSYGYRVGYTF. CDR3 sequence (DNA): TGTGCCAGTTCATACGGGTATAGGGTGGGCTACACCTTC.